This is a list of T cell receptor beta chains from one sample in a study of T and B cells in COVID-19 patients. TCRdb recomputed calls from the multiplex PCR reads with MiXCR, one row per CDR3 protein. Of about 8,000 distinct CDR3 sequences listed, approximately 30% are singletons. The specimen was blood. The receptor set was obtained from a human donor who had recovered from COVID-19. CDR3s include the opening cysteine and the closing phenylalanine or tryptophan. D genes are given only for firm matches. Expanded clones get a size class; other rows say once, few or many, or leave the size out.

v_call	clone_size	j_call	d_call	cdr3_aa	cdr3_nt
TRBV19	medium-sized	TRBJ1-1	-	CASSNQMNTEAFF	TGTGCCAGTAGTAATCAGATGAACACTGAAGCTTTCTTT
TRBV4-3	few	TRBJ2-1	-	CASSQDYVEGEQFF	TGCGCCAGCAGCCAAGATTACGTGGAGGGAGAGCAGTTCTTC
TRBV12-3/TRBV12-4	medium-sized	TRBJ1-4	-	CASRSRQTRGEKLFF	TGTGCCAGCAGATCACGACAGACCCGTGGGGAAAAACTGTTTTTT
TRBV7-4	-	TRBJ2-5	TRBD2	CASSSDSGGHQETQYF	TGTGCCAGCAGCTCCGATAGCGGGGGCCACCAAGAGACCCAGTACTTC
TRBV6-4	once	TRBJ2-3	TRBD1	CATPGTGSTDTQYF	TGTGCCACCCCCGGGACAGGGTCCACAGATACGCAGTATTTT
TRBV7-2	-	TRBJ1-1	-	CASSLGAVNTEAFF	TGTGCCAGCAGCTTAGGGGCGGTGAACACTGAAGCTTTCTTT
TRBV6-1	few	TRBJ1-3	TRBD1	CASSSGGTGNTIYF	TGTGCCAGCAGTTCAGGGGGCACTGGAAACACCATATATTTT
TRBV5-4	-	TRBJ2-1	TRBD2	CASSFAGGAYNEQFF	TGTGCCAGCAGCTTTGCCGGGGGGGCCTACAATGAGCAGTTCTTC
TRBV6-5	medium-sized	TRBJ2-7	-	CASSYKFNYEQYF	TGTGCCAGCAGTTACAAGTTCAACTACGAGCAGTACTTC
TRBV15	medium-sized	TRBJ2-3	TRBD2	CATSRGLAGGPSTDTQYF	TGTGCCACCAGCAGAGGACTAGCGGGGGGGCCGAGCACAGATACGCAGTATTTT
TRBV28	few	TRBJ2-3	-	CASSFRRRESTDTQYF	TGTGCCAGCAGTTTCAGGCGAAGGGAGTCTACAGATACGCAGTATTTT
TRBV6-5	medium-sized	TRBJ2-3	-	CASSYGGPGDTQYF	TGTGCCAGCAGTTACGGGGGGCCGGGGGATACGCAGTATTTT
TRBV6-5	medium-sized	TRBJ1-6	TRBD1	CASSYDREENSPLHF	TGTGCCAGCAGTTACGACAGGGAGGAGAATTCACCCCTCCACTTT
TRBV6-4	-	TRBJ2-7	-	CASSPYRVGNEQYF	TGTGCCAGCAGCCCCTACAGGGTGGGGAACGAGCAGTACTTC
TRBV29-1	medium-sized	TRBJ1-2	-	CSVVAFSSNGYTF	TGCAGCGTTGTAGCGTTCTCCAGCAATGGCTACACCTTC
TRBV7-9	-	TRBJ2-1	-	CASSLVNRQNNEQFF	TGTGCCAGCAGCTTAGTGAATCGACAGAACAATGAGCAGTTCTTC
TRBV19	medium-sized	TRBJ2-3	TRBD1	CASMTTGADTQYF	TGTGCCAGTATGACGACAGGGGCAGATACGCAGTATTTT
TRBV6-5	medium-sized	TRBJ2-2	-	CASSLLPGSYTGELFF	TGTGCCAGCAGCCTCCTCCCCGGGTCGTACACCGGGGAGCTGTTTTTT
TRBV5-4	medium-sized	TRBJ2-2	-	CASSLELAGGNTGELFF	TGTGCCAGCAGCTTGGAACTAGCCGGGGGGAACACCGGGGAGCTGTTTTTT
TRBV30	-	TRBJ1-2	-	CAWSRDTRFNYGYTF	TGTGCCTGGAGCCGGGACACCCGCTTTAACTATGGCTACACCTTC
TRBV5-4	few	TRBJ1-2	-	CASSPDSPEGGYGYTF	TGTGCCAGCAGCCCAGATAGCCCGGAGGGAGGCTATGGCTACACCTTC
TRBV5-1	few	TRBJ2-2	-	CASSLSRELFF	TGCGCCAGCAGCTTGTCCCGGGAGCTGTTTTTT
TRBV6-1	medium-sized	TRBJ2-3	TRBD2	CASSADKTSARTDTQYF	TGTGCCAGCAGCGCCGACAAGACTAGCGCCCGCACAGATACGCAGTATTTT
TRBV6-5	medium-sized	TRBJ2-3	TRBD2	CASSQRLAGGPDTQYF	TGTGCCAGCAGTCAAAGACTAGCGGGGGGGCCAGATACGCAGTATTTT
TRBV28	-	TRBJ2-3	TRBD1	CASSSGQVTDTQYF	TGTGCCAGCAGTTCAGGACAGGTCACAGATACGCAGTATTTT
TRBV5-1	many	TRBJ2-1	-	CASSLGAGLGEQFF	TGCGCCAGCAGCTTGGGGGCGGGCCTAGGTGAGCAGTTCTTC
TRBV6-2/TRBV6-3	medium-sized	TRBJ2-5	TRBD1	CASSYSTGLETQYF	TGTGCCAGCAGTTACTCGACAGGGCTAGAGACCCAGTACTTC
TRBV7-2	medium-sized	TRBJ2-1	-	CASSFRGRGRNEQFF	TGTGCCAGCAGCTTCCGGGGAAGGGGAAGGAATGAGCAGTTCTTC
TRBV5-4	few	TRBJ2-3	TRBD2	CASSLGARAGVSTDTQYF	TGTGCCAGCAGCTTGGGGGCTCGGGCGGGGGTGAGCACAGATACGCAGTATTTT
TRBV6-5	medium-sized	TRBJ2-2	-	CASSSGIANTGELFF	TGTGCCAGCAGTAGCGGTATCGCGAACACCGGGGAGCTGTTTTTT
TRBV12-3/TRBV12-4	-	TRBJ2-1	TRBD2	CASSSLAGGTYNEQFF	TGTGCCAGCAGTTCACTAGCGGGGGGCACCTACAATGAGCAGTTCTTC
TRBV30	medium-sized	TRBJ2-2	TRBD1	CACNDRGRTGELFF	TGTGCCTGTAACGACAGGGGGCGAACCGGGGAGCTGTTTTTT
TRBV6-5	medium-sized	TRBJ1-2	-	CASSLRDYGYTF	TGTGCCAGCAGCCTCCGTGATTACGGCTACACCTTC
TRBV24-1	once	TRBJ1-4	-	CATSDPAATNEKLFF	TGTGCCACCAGTGATCCAGCAGCAACTAATGAAAAACTGTTTTTT
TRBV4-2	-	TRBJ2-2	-	CASSQALGTGELFF	TGTGCCAGCAGCCAGGCACTCGGAACCGGGGAGCTGTTTTTT
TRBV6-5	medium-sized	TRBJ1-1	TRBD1	CASSYARGRNTEAFF	TGTGCCAGCAGTTACGCCAGGGGGCGAAACACTGAAGCTTTCTTT
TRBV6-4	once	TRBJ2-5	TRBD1	CASSPGTGVGETQYF	TGTGCCAGCAGCCCCGGGACAGGGGTGGGAGAGACCCAGTACTTC
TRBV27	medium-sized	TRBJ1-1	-	CASSTGRTEAFF	TGTGCCAGCAGTACAGGGAGGACTGAAGCTTTCTTT
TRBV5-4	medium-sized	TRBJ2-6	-	CATGFSGANVLTF	TGTGCCACCGGTTTCTCTGGGGCCAACGTCCTGACTTTC
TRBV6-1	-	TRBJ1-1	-	CASRAGIGGNTEAFF	TGTGCCAGCAGGGCCGGGATAGGGGGGAACACTGAAGCTTTCTTT
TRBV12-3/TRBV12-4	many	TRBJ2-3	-	CASSLVVGTPTDTQYF	TGTGCCAGCAGTTTAGTAGTCGGGACCCCCACAGATACGCAGTATTTT
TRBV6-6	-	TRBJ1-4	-	CASSYSQSTNEKLFF	TGTGCCAGCAGTTACTCCCAGTCGACTAATGAAAAACTGTTTTTT
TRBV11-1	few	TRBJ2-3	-	CASTGDWGTDTQYF	TGTGCCAGCACCGGGGACTGGGGCACAGATACGCAGTATTTT
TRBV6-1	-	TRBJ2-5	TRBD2	CASSGSGGGYQETQYF	TGTGCCAGCAGTGGTAGCGGGGGGGGCTACCAAGAGACCCAGTACTTC
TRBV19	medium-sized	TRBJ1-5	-	CASSRSLGSNQPQHF	TGTGCCAGTAGTAGGAGTTTGGGGAGCAATCAGCCCCAGCATTTT
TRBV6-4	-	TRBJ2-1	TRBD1	CASSDSGTGNYNEQFF	TGTGCCAGCAGTGACTCGGGGACAGGGAACTACAATGAGCAGTTCTTC
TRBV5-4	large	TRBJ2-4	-	CASSSTGGWDIQYF	TGTGCCAGCAGCTCGACTGGAGGGTGGGACATTCAGTACTTC
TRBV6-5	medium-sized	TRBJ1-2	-	CASSPYDRSGYTF	TGTGCCAGCAGTCCATACGACAGGAGTGGCTACACCTTC
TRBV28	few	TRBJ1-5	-	CASSLRGRLNQPQHF	TGTGCCAGCAGTTTGCGGGGACGTCTCAATCAGCCCCAGCATTTT
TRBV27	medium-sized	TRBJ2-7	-	CASSLEYSHEQYF	TGTGCCAGCAGTTTAGAGTACAGCCACGAGCAGTACTTC
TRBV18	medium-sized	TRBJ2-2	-	CASSPRPGHNTGELFF	TGTGCCAGCTCACCACGCCCTGGTCACAACACCGGGGAGCTGTTTTTT
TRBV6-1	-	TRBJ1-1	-	CASQGNTEAFF	TGTGCCAGCCAGGGGAACACTGAAGCTTTCTTT